Each of the 10 T cell receptor beta chains below was sequenced from the same sample in a study of blood T cell repertoires in COVID-19 (dated by TCRdb to the early 2020s). The protocol used for the library was the immunoSEQ multiplex PCR assay. TCRdb obtained this table from immuneACCESS and retained in-frame rearrangements with V and J assigned. These tables miss some clones; where compared with another copy, unresolved V genes account for less than half of the shortfall, and the remainder is unexplained. Across this sample there are 110,000 to 150,000 clones, with 78% seen only once. The ten most abundant clones make up around 5.5% of the sample. The sample comprised PBMCs or T cells enriched from blood (not recorded which). These receptors all come from a woman aged 50 to 60 who had recovered from COVID-19.

The chain carries TRBV5-4 and TRBJ2-1, with 8 bases matching TRBD1. The junction had 12 bases not matched to a gene; V was cut back by 4 bases and J by 0 bases. This CDR3 spans 18 amino acids. The germline CDR1 and CDR2 sequences are SGHNT and YYREEE (reference sequence). CDR3 coding DNA: TGTGCCAGCAGCCCGGAGGGACAGGCCGCGAGCTCCTACAATGAGCAGTTCTTC. This sequence encodes CASSPEGQAASSYNEQFF.

The chain recombines TRBV3-1 (or the pseudogene TRBV3-2) with TRBJ2-5, with a possible D match to TRBD2 (5 bases). Germline CDR1 reads LGHDT; CDR2 reads YNNKEL (reference sequence). This CDR3 has 14 amino acids. Trimming took off 1 base at V and 4 bases at J, with 10 bases between the two ends. CDR3 nucleotide sequence: TGTGCCAGCAGCCAAGTGTTGCGGGCAGAGACCCAGTACTTC. It translates to CASSQVLRAETQYF.

In its sample, this clone was seen once. J is TRBJ1-3 and V is TRBV7-2; 10 bases match TRBD1. Losses at the gene ends were 6 bases for V and 3 bases for J; bases not matched to a gene: 8. Germline loops: CDR1 SGHTA, CDR2 FQGNSA. CDR3 length: 16 residues. The CDR3 here is CASSFQTGGNGNTIYF. Written as DNA, the CDR3 is TGTGCCAGCAGTTTTCAGACAGGGGGCAATGGAAACACCATATATTTT.

This clone was observed at least ten times. The chain links TRBV7-9 to TRBJ2-5, with D possibly TRBD2 on 6 matching bases. The CDR3 contains 13 residues. The V gene's germline CDR1 is SEHNR and CDR2 FQNEAQ (reference sequence). V shed 2 bases and J shed 5 bases, with 9 bases lying between them. For the CDR3, the DNA is TGTGCCAGCAGCTTAAATGGGGGGGAGACCCAGTACTTC. As protein: CASSLNGGETQYF.

V gene TRBV7-2 combines with J gene TRBJ1-2, with 8 bases lining up with TRBD1. Germline-derived CDR1 and CDR2 are SGHTA and FQGNSA. The CDR3 totals 13 residues. The CDR3 is CASAQGASYGYTF. The CDR3 nucleotides read TGTGCGAGCGCCCAGGGGGCCTCCTATGGCTACACCTTC.

The chain couples TRBV5-1 to TRBJ1-2; D gene unclear. Germline CDR1 SGHRS, CDR2 YFSETQ. This CDR3 region has 15 residues. Trimming left V 2 bases short and J 4 bases short, with 15 bases between. The CDR3 spells CASSFPERGSYGYTF. In DNA, the CDR3 is TGCGCCAGCAGCTTCCCGGAACGAGGTAGCTATGGCTACACCTTC.

On this clone: The same CDR3 also results from other DNA sequences found in this sample. The chain employs TRBV6-5 and TRBJ1-6; maybe TRBD1 (6 bases). Germline values: CDR1 MNHEY, CDR2 SVGAGI. V lost 7 bases and J lost 7, with 8 bases in between. The length of the CDR3 is 12 residues. The CDR3 DNA sequence: TGTGCCAGCACCACAGGGAATTCACCCCTCCACTTT. Translating gives CASTTGNSPLHF.

The rearrangement joins TRBV28 to TRBJ1-2; D is uncertain. The CDR3 consists of 13 residues. Germline V gene sequence: CDR1 MDHEN, CDR2 SYDVKM. V lost 8 bases and J lost 2, with 12 bases in between. The CDR3 region has the DNA TGTGCCAGCGAAAGAGCACAGAACTATGGCTACACCTTC. Amino acids: CASERAQNYGYTF.

The chain has TRBV18 and TRBJ2-2, with D perhaps TRBD2 (6 bases). Germline V gives CDR1 KGHSH, CDR2 LQKENI. Trimming removed 3 bases at V and 4 bases at J, with 9 bases between. The CDR3 has 14 amino acids. CDR3 protein: CASSPGLPTGELFF. The CDR3 DNA reads TGTGCCAGCTCACCGGGACTGCCCACCGGGGAGCTGTTTTTT.

V and J are TRBV11-1 and TRBJ2-7; 7 bases match TRBD1. The V gene end was trimmed by 6 bases and the J gene end by 4 bases; junction bases not matched to a gene: 6. This CDR3 spans 13 amino acids. Germline values: CDR1 SGHAT, CDR2 FQDESV (reference sequence). The CDR3 bases are TGTGCCAGCAGTCCCGGGACAGAGTACGAGCAGTACTTC. As protein: CASSPGTEYEQYF. Using reference TRBV11-1 and TRBJ2-7 for the parts outside the CDR3, the full variable domain is EAEVAQSPRYKITEKSQAVAFWCDPISGHATLYWYRQILGQGPELLVQFQDESVVDDSQLPKDRFSAERLKGVDSTLKIQPAELGDSAMYLCASSPGTEYEQYFGPGTRLTVT.